These T cell receptor beta chains were read from a single sample in a study of metastatic and nonmetastatic thyroid tumors. Using MiXCR, TCRdb re-called clones from the PCR reads. The table shows around 59,000 clones, with around 15% occurring only once. Material: blood. The receptor source for this set is a male donor with papillary thyroid cancer or a benign thyroid nodule (not recorded which). Some clones in this sample may be carry-over from other donors' samples. Both conserved end residues are part of each CDR3. D genes are given only for firm matches. Size tells how often a clone was seen (once, few, many) or the class of an expanded clone, and some rows leave it out.

J | V | D | size | DNA | CDR3
TRBJ2-7 | TRBV12-3/TRBV12-4 | NA | many | TGTGCCAGCAGTTTTGCTTTGTGGGGCTACGAGCAGTACTTC | CASSFALWGYEQYF
TRBJ2-5 | TRBV7-9 | NA | many | TGTGCCAGCAGCTTAATTAATGTCGGGGAGACCCAGTACTTC | CASSLINVGETQYF
TRBJ2-7 | TRBV5-6 | TRBD1 | many | TGTGCCAGCAGCAGTACCGGGACAGGGAATTCCTACGAGCAGTACTTC | CASSSTGTGNSYEQYF
TRBJ2-1 | TRBV20-1 | NA | many | TGCAGTGTTAATCCTGGCAGCCACACCTACAATGAGCAGTTCTTC | CSVNPGSHTYNEQFF
TRBJ2-7 | TRBV10-2 | NA | many | TGCGCCAGCAGCGAGAGGCCGGTATACGAGCAGTACTTC | CASSERPVYEQYF
TRBJ1-1 | TRBV12-3/TRBV12-4 | NA | many | TGTGCCAGCAAGCAGGACAGCTACCTGAACACTGAAGCTTTCTTT | CASKQDSYLNTEAFF
TRBJ2-3 | TRBV12-3/TRBV12-4 | NA | many | TGTGCCAGCTCTCCGGGGCGACGCACAGATACGCAGTATTTT | CASSPGRRTDTQYF
TRBJ1-3 | TRBV7-8 | NA | NA | TGTGCCAGCAGCCACGGCTATGAAAACACCATATATTTT | CASSHGYENTIYF
TRBJ2-1 | TRBV4-3 | TRBD2 | many | TGCGCCAGCAGCCGCCGTCTTAGCGGGTTTTACAATGAGCAGTTCTTC | CASSRRLSGFYNEQFF
TRBJ2-7 | TRBV18 | NA | NA | TGTGCCAGCTCACCACCTTCTTCCAGGGCATACGAGCAGTACTTC | CASSPPSSRAYEQYF
TRBJ2-5 | TRBV6-1 | TRBD2 | many | TGTGCCAGCAGCGCTGGACTAGCGGGAGCTGAGACCCAGTACTTC | CASSAGLAGAETQYF
TRBJ2-3 | TRBV19 | NA | many | TGTGCCAGTAGTACCCAAGCTAGGGTCAGCACAGATACGCAGTATTTT | CASSTQARVSTDTQYF
TRBJ2-5 | TRBV12-3/TRBV12-4 | TRBD1 | many | TGTGCCAGCAGTCCCCAACCGACAGGGGTCGAGACCCAGTACTTC | CASSPQPTGVETQYF
TRBJ1-2 | TRBV7-9 | NA | few | TGTGCCAGCAGCCCTTCGGCAACGAACTATGGCTACACCTTC | CASSPSATNYGYTF
TRBJ2-7 | TRBV19 | TRBD2 | many | TGTGCCAGTAGTTTGCTAGCGGGGGGATCCTACGAGCAGTACTTC | CASSLLAGGSYEQYF
TRBJ2-7 | TRBV11-1 | TRBD1 | many | TGTGCCAGCAGCTTAGAAGCTGGGACAGGGATCTACGAGCAGTACTTC | CASSLEAGTGIYEQYF
TRBJ1-2 | TRBV6-1 | NA | NA | TGTGCCAGCAGTGACACATGGGGTACGAGCTACACCTTC | CASSDTWGTSYTF
TRBJ1-1 | TRBV6-1 | NA | many | TGTGCCAGCAGCCCACAGGTTAACACTGAAGCTTTCTTT | CASSPQVNTEAFF
TRBJ2-7 | TRBV20-1 | TRBD1 | many | TGCAGTGCTAGTTCCGGGACAGGGGGCTCCTACGAGCAGTACTTC | CSASSGTGGSYEQYF
TRBJ2-5 | TRBV5-1 | NA | many | TGCGCCAGCAGCTTTGGTCTAGTCCAAGAGACCCAGTACTTC | CASSFGLVQETQYF
TRBJ1-4 | TRBV19 | NA | NA | TGTGCCAGTAGCGGTCACCTGACACATGAAAAACTGTTTTTT | CASSGHLTHEKLFF
TRBJ1-5 | TRBV12-3/TRBV12-4 | NA | many | TGTGCCAGCAGTTTGGGTAGCAATCAGCCCCAGCATTTT | CASSLGSNQPQHF
TRBJ2-7 | TRBV24-1 | NA | few | TGTGCCACCAGTGATCACAGGGACTACGAGCAGTACTTC | CATSDHRDYEQYF
TRBJ2-3 | TRBV4-2 | NA | many | TGTGCCAGCAGCCAGGCCCCCAATGGGAGGTCGTCGGGAGATACGCAGTATTTT | CASSQAPNGRSSGDTQYF
TRBJ2-3 | TRBV10-2 | NA | many | TGCGCCAGCAGTCGGGCTAAACTGACAGATACGCAGTATTTT | CASSRAKLTDTQYF
TRBJ1-2 | TRBV5-1 | TRBD1 | NA | TGCGCCAACAGCTTGACAGGGCCAAAGGAAAATGGCTGCACCTTC | CANSLTGPKENGCTF
TRBJ1-1 | TRBV28 | NA | NA | TGTGCCAGCAGGTTTAGGGCAGTGAACACTGAATCTTTCTTT | CASRFRAVNTESFF
TRBJ2-7 | TRBV5-1 | TRBD1 | NA | TGCGCCAGCAGCCCACAGGGGGCTCAGAACGAGCAGTACTTC | CASSPQGAQNEQYF
TRBJ2-3 | TRBV20-1 | TRBD2 | many | TGCAGTGCTCGGGCGGCGGGAGGAAAGGCAGATACGCAGTATTTT | CSARAAGGKADTQYF
TRBJ2-3 | TRBV4-2 | NA | many | TGTGCCAGCAGCCAAGATGGGGGGAAGAGCACAGATACGCAGTATTTT | CASSQDGGKSTDTQYF
TRBJ2-2 | TRBV6-2/TRBV6-3 | TRBD2 | many | TGTGCCAGCAGTAAGCGGGACCCCGCGAACACCGGGGAGCTGTTTTTT | CASSKRDPANTGELFF
TRBJ1-2 | TRBV15 | TRBD1 | many | TGTGCCACCAGCAGGGGACAGGGGCATGGCTACACCTTC | CATSRGQGHGYTF
TRBJ1-6 | TRBV7-2 | NA | many | TGTGCCAGCAGCTTAAAGGAGAATATAGGATCACCCCTCCACTTT | CASSLKENIGSPLHF
TRBJ2-7 | TRBV5-8 | NA | many | TGTGCCAGCTCATTACCGGGATTTTCCTACGAGCAGTACTTC | CASSLPGFSYEQYF
TRBJ2-6 | TRBV9 | NA | many | TGTGCCAGCGGGGGTAGGGCCAACGTCCTGACTTTC | CASGGRANVLTF
TRBJ1-1 | TRBV5-1 | TRBD1 | many | TGCGCCAGCAGCTTCGGGACAGGGGTTGAAGAAGCTTTCTTT | CASSFGTGVEEAFF
TRBJ2-5 | TRBV11-2 | NA | many | TGTGCCAGCAGCTTTAGTGACGGGGAGACCCAGTACTTC | CASSFSDGETQYF
TRBJ1-1 | TRBV19 | NA | NA | TGTGCCAGTACCCCCGGTACAGCATGCAACAGGATTCACACTGAAGCTTTCTTT | CASTPGTACNRIHTEAFF
TRBJ2-3 | TRBV5-1 | TRBD1 | many | TGCGCCAGCAGCTTTCGACAGGGTCTAACAGATACGCAGTATTTT | CASSFRQGLTDTQYF
TRBJ1-2 | TRBV7-6 | TRBD1 | NA | TGTGCCAGCAGCTTACAGGGGGCGATTGATGGCTACACCTTC | CASSLQGAIDGYTF
TRBJ2-7 | TRBV28 | NA | many | TGTGCCAGCAGTTTACCAGAACAGGTTCCCGAGCAGTACTTC | CASSLPEQVPEQYF
TRBJ1-2 | TRBV11-2 | NA | many | TGTGCCAGCAGCTTGTGGGGCAGGGGAGCTAACTATGGCTACACCTTC | CASSLWGRGANYGYTF
TRBJ2-2 | TRBV7-2 | TRBD2 | NA | TGTGCCAGCAGCTTAGCGAAGGTTATAGCGGGGGTGCCGTCCGTGGAGCTGTTTTTT | CASSLAKVIAGVPSVELFF
TRBJ2-1 | TRBV7-3 | NA | many | TGTGCCAGCAGTAAACAGGAGGCGGCCTACAATGAGCAGTTCTTC | CASSKQEAAYNEQFF
TRBJ2-7 | TRBV5-5 | TRBD1 | many | TGTGCCAGCAGCGGCGGACAGGGAGGAGCCTACGAGCAGTACTTC | CASSGGQGGAYEQYF
TRBJ2-3 | TRBV20-1 | NA | NA | TGCAGTTCCCAGCCAAGCACAGGGAAGGGATTAGATACGCAGTATTTT | CSSQPSTGKGLDTQYF
TRBJ2-7 | TRBV6-1 | TRBD2 | few | TGTGCCAGCAGTGGGACTAGCTGGCCATCCTCCTACGAGCAGTACTTC | CASSGTSWPSSYEQYF
TRBJ1-1 | TRBV10-3 | NA | few | TGTGCCCTTAAAGTGTACAGGTCCACTGAAGCTTTCTTT | CALKVYRSTEAFF
TRBJ1-1 | TRBV30 | NA | many | TGTGCCTGGAGTTTGGGGGTCCGCACTGAAGCTTTCTTT | CAWSLGVRTEAFF
TRBJ2-2 | TRBV30 | NA | NA | TGTGCCTGGAGTGTCCCGCGGGACCACGGGGAGCTGTTTTTT | CAWSVPRDHGELFF
TRBJ1-2 | TRBV6-1 | NA | NA | TGTGCCAGCAGGAGTCCTTACTCCAACTATGGCTACACCTTC | CASRSPYSNYGYTF
TRBJ2-3 | TRBV30 | TRBD2 | many | TGTGCCTGGAGTGCCCAACTAGCGGGGGGCAGCACAGATACGCAGTATTTT | CAWSAQLAGGSTDTQYF